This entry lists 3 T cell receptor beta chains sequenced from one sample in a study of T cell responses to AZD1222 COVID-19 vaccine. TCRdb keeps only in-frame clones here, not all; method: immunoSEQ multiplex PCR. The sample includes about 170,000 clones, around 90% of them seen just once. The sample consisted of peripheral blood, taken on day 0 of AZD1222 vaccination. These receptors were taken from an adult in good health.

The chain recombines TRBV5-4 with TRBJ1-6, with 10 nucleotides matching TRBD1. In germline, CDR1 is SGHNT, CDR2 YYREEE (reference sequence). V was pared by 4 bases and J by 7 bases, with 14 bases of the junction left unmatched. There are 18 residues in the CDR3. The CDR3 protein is CASSLGKETGGKNSPLHF. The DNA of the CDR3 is TGTGCCAGCAGCCTGGGAAAGGAGACAGGGGGCAAAAATTCACCCCTCCACTTT.

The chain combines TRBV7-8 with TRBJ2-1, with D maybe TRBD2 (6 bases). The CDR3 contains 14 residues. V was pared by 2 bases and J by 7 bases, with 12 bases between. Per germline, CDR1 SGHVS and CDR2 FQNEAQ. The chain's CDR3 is CASSLLRSGNEQFF. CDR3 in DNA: TGTGCCAGCAGCTTACTCAGGAGCGGGAATGAGCAGTTCTTC.

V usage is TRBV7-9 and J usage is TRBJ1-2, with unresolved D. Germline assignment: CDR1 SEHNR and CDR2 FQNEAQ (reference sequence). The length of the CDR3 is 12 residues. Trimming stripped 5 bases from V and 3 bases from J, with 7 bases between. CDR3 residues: CASSPSHYGYTF. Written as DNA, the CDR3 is TGTGCCAGCAGCCCCAGCCACTATGGCTACACCTTC.